This note documents a single T cell receptor (beta chain) sequence. The CDR3 is made up of 17 amino acids. V shed 5 bases and J shed 1 base, with 17 bases lying between them. Germline values: CDR1 MDHEN, CDR2 SYDVKM. The sample comes from a study of cytomegalovirus exposure and HLA in healthy donors. The study ran its PCR with 60 Vbeta and 13 Jbeta primers. Here immunoSEQ multiplex PCR was the method, and the copy in TCRdb shows in-frame clones only, minus some. In the table there are about 200,000 clones, roughly 84% of which are singletons. This TCR came from a girl aged 5-17 years in good health and CMV-seronegative. Sequences were obtained from PBMCs. V and J are TRBV28 and TRBJ2-2; no clear D gene. The CDR3, as DNA: TGTGCCAGCAGTCCCAGAACAGTGGCAAAGAACACCGGGGAGCTGTTTTTT. Its protein product is CASSPRTVAKNTGELFF.